The next 14 T cell receptor beta chains were all read from a single sample in a study of shared clonotypes between healthy human individuals. Clones were read by immunoSEQ multiplex PCR, and TCRdb kept only the in-frame ones, dropping some. Seen here are about 1 million clones, around 75% observed once, and the top ten hold about 1.5%. The material sequenced was memory CD4+ T cells sorted from blood. Subset given: CD45RA-negative fraction. The receptors derive from a man younger than 35 in good health.

This clone was counted only a few times. The chain uses TRBV7-9 and TRBJ1-1, with no clear D. This CDR3 region has 15 residues. Trimming stripped 10 bases from V and 0 bases from J, with 18 bases between. Germline CDR1 SEHNR, CDR2 FQNEAQ (reference sequence). The CDR3 DNA reads TGTGCCATCCACGCCAACAACAGATTGAACACTGAAGCTTTCTTT. Amino acid sequence: CAIHANNRLNTEAFF.

The CDR3 sequence: CASKKRTGELFF. For the CDR3, the DNA is TGTGCCAGCAAAAAGCGCACCGGGGAGCTGTTTTTT. The gene calls are TRBV19 and TRBJ2-2, with unresolved D. Germline lookup yields CDR1 LNHDA and CDR2 SQIVND (reference sequence). The ends were cut back, 9 bases at V and 4 bases at J, with 9 bases in the middle. The CDR3 is 12 residues long.

The rearrangement uses TRBV29-1 and TRBJ2-3; 10 bases line up with TRBD2. Germline V gene data show CDR1 as SQVTM and CDR2 as ANQGSEA. The J segment lost 6 bases and the V segment lost 6 bases, leaving 12 bases of the junction unmatched. This CDR3 has 15 residues. CDR3 in DNA: TGCAGCGTCACCGGGCCTAGCGGGAGTCTTGATACGCAGTATTTT. It yields the protein CSVTGPSGSLDTQYF.

The rearrangement uses TRBV27 and TRBJ2-3; either TRBD1 or TRBD2 may fit D (6 bases each). Germline lookup yields CDR1 MNHEY and CDR2 SMNVEV (reference sequence). V lost 0 bases and J 2 bases, leaving 9 bases between the germline ends. The CDR3 is made up of 15 amino acids. CDR3 sequence (DNA): TGTGCCAGCAGTTTATCGTGGGGGGCCACAGATACGCAGTATTTT. Protein: CASSLSWGATDTQYF.

This clone has just one count. The rearrangement uses TRBV7-2 and TRBJ2-3, with TRBD2 matching over 14 bases. The J segment lost 4 bases and the V segment lost 4 bases, leaving 4 bases of the junction unmatched. Germline V gene sequence: CDR1 SGHTA, CDR2 FQGNSA. The CDR3 sequence is 16 residues long. CDR3 sequence reads: CASSSGLAGVADTQYF. The CDR3 region has the DNA TGTGCCAGCAGCTCGGGACTAGCGGGAGTAGCAGATACGCAGTATTTT.

The chain couples TRBV9 to TRBJ1-3; no reliable D call. This CDR3 is built from 13 residues. The V gene lost 3 bases and the J gene lost 0 bases, with 4 bases spanning the gap. The germline gives CDR1 SGDLS, CDR2 YYNGEE. CDR3 nucleotide sequence: TGTGCCAGCAGCGCCACCTCTGGAAACACCATATATTTT. This codes for CASSATSGNTIYF.

V is TRBV28 and J is TRBJ1-5, with D unresolved. With 5 bases removed from V and 2 bases from J, the gap between germline ends came to 13 bases. Germline V gives CDR1 MDHEN, CDR2 SYDVKM. This CDR3 region has 15 residues. CDR3 amino acids: CASSLLTPGNQPQHF. CDR3 DNA: TGTGCCAGCAGTCTTCTTACCCCCGGCAATCAGCCCCAGCATTTT.

The V and J genes are TRBV5-6 and TRBJ1-1, with D possibly TRBD1 on 6 matching bases. The V and J ends lost 2 bases and 4 bases respectively, with 15 bases between them. Germline values: CDR1 SGHDT, CDR2 YYEEEE. This CDR3 comprises 15 residues. The CDR3 loop reads CASSFEFGGLTEAFF. CDR3 DNA: TGTGCCAGCAGCTTTGAATTTGGGGGGCTCACTGAAGCTTTCTTT.

This rearrangement joins TRBV14 to TRBJ2-1, with D maybe TRBD1 (5 bases). The CDR3 contains 14 residues. Between the trimmed V and J ends, which lost 0 bases and 10 bases, there was a span of 13 bases. Germline CDR1 reads SGHDN; CDR2 reads FVKESK. The CDR3 DNA sequence: TGTGCCAGCAGCCAAGAATCTTACCGACAGGAGCAGTTCTTC. Encoded protein: CASSQESYRQEQFF.

The chain carries TRBV7-2 and TRBJ1-3, with D hard to call. There are 14 residues in the CDR3. The germline CDR1 and CDR2 sequences are SGHTA and FQGNSA. V was trimmed by 8 bases and J by 0 bases, leaving 11 bases between them. Here the CDR3 reads CASGKASSGNTIYF. CDR3 sequence (DNA): TGTGCCAGCGGAAAAGCGAGCTCTGGAAACACCATATATTTT.

The chain couples TRBV27 to TRBJ1-2; TRBD1 is a possible D gene (6 bases). This CDR3 spans 15 amino acids. Germline V gene data show CDR1 as MNHEY and CDR2 as SMNVEV (reference sequence). V lost 4 bases and J 0 bases, leaving 12 bases between the germline ends. CDR3 coding DNA: TGTGCCAGCAGTTCCACAGGGCCCTCTAACTATGGCTACACCTTC. Translated, it gives CASSSTGPSNYGYTF.

The chain combines TRBV11-2 with TRBJ1-5; D is possibly TRBD1 (5 bases). Germline loops: CDR1 SGHAT, CDR2 FQNNGV. The CDR3 consists of 12 residues. V was pared by 4 bases and J by 11 bases, with 12 bases between. The CDR3 sequence is CASSSNPGTQHF. CDR3 coding DNA: TGTGCCAGCAGCTCGAACCCAGGGACCCAGCATTTT.

The chain recombines TRBV11-2 with TRBJ1-2; possible D gene TRBD1, 5 bases. V was pared by 3 bases and J by 5 bases, with 10 bases between. The germline V gene has CDR1 SGHAT and CDR2 FQNNGV. CDR3 length: 13 amino acids. The CDR3 loop reads CASSFGGPYGYTF. The CDR3 DNA reads TGTGCCAGCAGCTTCGGGGGACCGTATGGCTACACCTTC. Drawing the rest from reference TRBV11-2 and TRBJ1-2, the complete variable domain is EAGVAQSPRYKIIEKRQSVAFWCNPISGHATLYWYQQILGQGPKLLIQFQNNGVVDDSQLPKDRFSAERLKGVDSTLKIQPAKLEDSAVYLCASSFGGPYGYTFGSGTRLTVV.

The J gene is TRBJ2-1, the V gene TRBV29-1; D is undetermined. The CDR3 totals 13 residues. V lost 2 bases and J 6 bases, leaving 11 bases between the germline ends. CDR1 is SQVTM and CDR2 is ANQGSEA in the germline V gene. The CDR3 loop reads CSVEKSTSNEQFF. The CDR3 DNA reads as TGCAGCGTTGAAAAATCGACTTCCAATGAGCAGTTCTTC.